This TCR beta chain was sequenced in a study of CD8 T cells in Susac syndrome. Points from the study as a whole: No clonal expansion appeared among CD4+ T cells in Susac patients.

The RNA input was roughly 0.45 to 1 ug, and it was reverse transcribed with random hexamers. From the immunoSEQ multiplex PCR reads, TCRdb called clonotypes with MiXCR, one entry per CDR3 protein. The table shows tens of thousands of distinct CDR3 sequences, with just under 95% occurring only once. A note on this clonotype: The antigen remains unidentified.

The CDR3 sequence is 12 residues long. Trimming shortened V by 3 bases and J by 6 bases, and 6 bases separated the two germline ends. The germline V gene has CDR1 LGHDT and CDR2 YNNKEL (reference sequence). Sequencing was performed on CD4+ T cells from PBMCs. The clonotype was recovered from a human donor with Susac syndrome. V usage is TRBV3-1 and J usage is TRBJ1-5, with D unresolved. In nucleotides, the CDR3 is TGTGCCAGCAGCCAGGCGGGTCAGCCCCAGCATTTT. Translating it yields CASSQAGQPQHF.